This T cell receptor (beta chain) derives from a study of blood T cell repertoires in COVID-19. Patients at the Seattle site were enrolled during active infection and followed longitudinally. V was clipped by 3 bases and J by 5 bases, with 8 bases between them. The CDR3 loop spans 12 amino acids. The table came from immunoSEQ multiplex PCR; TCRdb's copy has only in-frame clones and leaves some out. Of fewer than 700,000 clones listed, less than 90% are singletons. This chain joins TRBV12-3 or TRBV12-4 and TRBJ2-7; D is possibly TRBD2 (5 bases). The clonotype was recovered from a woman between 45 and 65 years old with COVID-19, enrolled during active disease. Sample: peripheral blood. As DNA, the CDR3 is TGTGCCAGCAGTTTTCGAGGGAACGAGCAGTACTTC. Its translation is CASSFRGNEQYF.